The source of this TCR beta chain is a study of graft-versus-host responses after intestinal transplantation. Study summary: Following induction with anti-thymocyte globulin, all recipients were given tacrolimus and steroids for approximately three years. Study-wide results and caveats: Among recipient marrow samples, GvH clones were found; some appeared first in ileum or blood. There was an association between peak levels of circulating GvH clones and early post-transplant HvG declines. Allograft clonal ratios (graft-versus-host to host-versus-graft) were high in patients who had graft-donor T cell macrochimerism.

The assay was immunoSEQ multiplex PCR, and TCRdb's table has in-frame clones only and misses some. Of approximately 15,000 clones in the sample, 75% to 90% were seen once. The CDR3 spans 17 residues. Trimming shortened V by 5 bases and J by 4 bases, and 23 bases separated the two germline ends. Per the germline V gene, CDR1 is LGHNA and CDR2 is YSLEER. On this clone itself: Its target is unknown.

The chain joins TRBV4-3 to TRBJ1-2; D is unclear. The receptor comes from a human patient who received an intestinal transplant, so some T cells may come from the graft donor. Sequencing was performed on PBMCs, taken roughly 110 days after intestinal transplant. The CDR3 DNA reads TGCGCCAGCAGCAGATTTGGAAGACGTCGAAAGACCTATGGCTACACCTTC. Translated, it gives CASSRFGRRRKTYGYTF.